This T cell receptor beta chain originates from a study of T cell changes during pregnancy in multiple sclerosis. This clone appeared a single time. Clones were read by immunoSEQ multiplex PCR, and TCRdb kept only the in-frame ones, dropping some. This sample has approximately 100,000 clones, with about 91% found just once. Looked up from germline, CDR1 is SGHVS and CDR2 is FQNEAQ. Germline trimming cut 3 bases from V and 3 bases from J; bases unmatched to any gene: 8. The CDR3 has 17 amino acids. The receptor was derived from a female donor with multiple sclerosis, enrolled in a pregnancy study. This material consisted of peripheral blood, taken in the second trimester of pregnancy. This chain connects TRBV7-8 to TRBJ2-1; 10 positions match TRBD2. The CDR3 region has the DNA TGTGCCAGCAGCTTTAGGCTAGCGGGAGTTGGCTACAATGAGCAGTTCTTC. Protein sequence: CASSFRLAGVGYNEQFF.